Sequencing of this TCR beta chain was carried out in a study of T cells in Graves' hyperthyroidism and ophthalmopathy. Study-level findings and limits: Ophthalmopathy cases were set apart from stable hyperthyroidism by a 13 V-J model.

There were TCR beta CDR3 regions amplified from RNA transcripts. Carried out on the TCR CDR3, a first-round RT-PCR used the HTBI primer set. TCRdb reprocessed the multiplex PCR reads via MiXCR and lists one record per CDR3 protein. In the table there are more than 350,000 distinct CDR3 sequences, just under 15% of which are singletons. This clonotype was counted ten times or more. What it binds is unknown. Uncontrolled infection, other autoimmune disease, pregnancy or lactation excluded patients. The study based diagnoses on clinical symptoms, serum thyroxine and TRAb, thyroid ultrasound and orbital computed tomography. Sequencing was carried out using blood. This sequence was found in a woman aged 25 to 39 with Graves' hyperthyroidism.

The CDR3 is CASRAKGRAPYF. CDR3 DNA: TGTGCCAGCAGAGCGAAGGGAAGGGCTCCGTACTTC. The chain has TRBV2 and TRBJ2-5; D is ambiguous. Trimming cost V 6 bases and J 13 bases, with 18 bases left between them. CDR1 and CDR2 from the germline V gene are SNHLY and FYNNEI. The CDR3 runs to 12 residues.